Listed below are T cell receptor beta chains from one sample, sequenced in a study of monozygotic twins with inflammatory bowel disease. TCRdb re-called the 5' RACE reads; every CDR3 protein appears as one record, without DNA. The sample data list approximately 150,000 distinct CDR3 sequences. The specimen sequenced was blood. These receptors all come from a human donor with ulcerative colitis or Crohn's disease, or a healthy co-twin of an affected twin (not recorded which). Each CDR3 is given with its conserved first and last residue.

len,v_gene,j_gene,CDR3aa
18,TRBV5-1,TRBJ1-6,CASSLTTGPRTAGSPLHF
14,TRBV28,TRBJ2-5,CASSLYRVGETQYF
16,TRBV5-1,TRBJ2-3,CASSPTTGGVTDTQYF
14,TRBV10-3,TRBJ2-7,CAISNGQTTYEQYF
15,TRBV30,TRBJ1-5,CAWSVRGLGNQPQHF
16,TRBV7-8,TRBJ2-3,CASRLGLAGEGGTQYF
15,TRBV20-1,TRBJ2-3,CSASRTSGGIDTQYF
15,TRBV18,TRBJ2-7,CASSPLKQGGGEQYF
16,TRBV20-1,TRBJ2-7,CSARGTRGRETYEQYF
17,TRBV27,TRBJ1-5,CASSFGAGLENNQPQHF
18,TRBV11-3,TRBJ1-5,CASSLPFGADDSNQPQHF
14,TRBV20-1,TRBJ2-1,CSARQASEYNEQFF
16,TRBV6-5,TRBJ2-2,CASSYQGGGSAGELFF
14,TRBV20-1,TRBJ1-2,CSARGDRVVYGYTF
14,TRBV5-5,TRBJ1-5,CASSFFWGNQPQHF
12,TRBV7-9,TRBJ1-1,CASSEGRIEAFF
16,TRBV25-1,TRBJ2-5,CASSEYIGASQETQYF
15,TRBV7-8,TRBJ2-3,CASSTLAGVRDTQYF
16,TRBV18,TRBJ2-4,CASSPPPQPAKNIQYF
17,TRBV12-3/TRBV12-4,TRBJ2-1,CASSLWGASGEYNEQFF
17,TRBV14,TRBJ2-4,CASSQGQRGIVKNIQYF
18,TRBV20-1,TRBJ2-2,CSARPSGGARWNTGELFF
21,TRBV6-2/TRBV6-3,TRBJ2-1,CASSYLHPGQGQGGRLNEQFF
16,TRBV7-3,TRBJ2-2,CASSLSTTSGPSELFF
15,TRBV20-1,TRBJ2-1,CSARAVGLRYNEQFF
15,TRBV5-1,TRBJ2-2,CASSLMSADTGELFF
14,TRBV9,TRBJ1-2,CASSVGGGAWGYTF
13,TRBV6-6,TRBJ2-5,CASSYSAKETQYF
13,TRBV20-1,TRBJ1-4,CSARVQAAEKLFF
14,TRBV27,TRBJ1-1,CASSFGGVNTEAFF
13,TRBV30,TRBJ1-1,CAWSPQRNTEAFF
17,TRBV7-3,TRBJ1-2,CASSLQKGTASGTGYTF
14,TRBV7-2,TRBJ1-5,CASSLASGDQPQHF
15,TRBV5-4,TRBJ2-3,CASSAAGVLTDTQYF
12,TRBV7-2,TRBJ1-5,CASSLFGQPQHF
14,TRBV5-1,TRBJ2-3,CASSLSWSTDTQYF
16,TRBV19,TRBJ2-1,CASSSLTGSSYNEQFF
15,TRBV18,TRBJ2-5,CASSPTNFGQETQYF
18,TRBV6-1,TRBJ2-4,CASSEGGAGVIAKNIQYF
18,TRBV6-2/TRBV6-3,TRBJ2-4,CASSYRLLAGAAKNIQYF
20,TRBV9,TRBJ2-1,CASSVEGISGGQRLDNEQFF
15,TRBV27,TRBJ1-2,CASSSPGGHNYGYTF
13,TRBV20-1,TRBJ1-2,CRPLGQGPLGYTF
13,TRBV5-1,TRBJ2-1,CASRTGGYNEQFF
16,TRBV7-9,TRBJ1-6,CASSFLSGTPNSPLHF
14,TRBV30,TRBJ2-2,CAWSRDGGTGELFF